One sample yielded the 25 T cell receptor beta chains listed below, sequenced in a study of blood T cell repertoires in COVID-19. The data were produced by immunoSEQ multiplex PCR, yet TCRdb's version contains in-frame clones alone and is incomplete. The data contain around 60,000 clones, under 85% of them singletons. Sequencing used peripheral blood. The receptors were gathered from a woman of 80 years or more with acute or convalescent COVID-19.

The gene calls are TRBV5-6 and TRBJ2-7; 11 nucleotides agree with TRBD2. This CDR3 spans 16 amino acids. Germline CDR1 reads SGHDT; CDR2 reads YYEEEE. Unmatched junction bases numbered 9, after V lost 4 bases and J lost 3 bases. In DNA, the CDR3 is TGTGCCAGCAGCGTCGGCCCCGGGACTAGCGGCTACGAGCAGTACTTC. This translates into CASSVGPGTSGYEQYF.

The chain combines TRBV27 with TRBJ2-5; 12 positions agree with TRBD2. The J segment lost 5 bases and the V segment lost 6 bases, leaving 4 bases of the junction unmatched. This CDR3 is built from 14 residues. CDR1 is MNHEY, CDR2 SMNVEV, per germline (reference sequence). DNA for the CDR3: TGTGCCAGCAGGATACTAGCGGGAGGCGAGACCCAGTACTTC. It is translated as CASRILAGGETQYF.

The chain links TRBV7-8 to TRBJ1-5, with 7 bases that match TRBD1. Trimming took 4 bases from V and 2 from J; bases not matched to a gene: 2. The CDR3 loop spans 14 amino acids. Looked up from germline, CDR1 is SGHVS and CDR2 is FQNEAQ. The DNA of the CDR3 is TGTGCCAGCAGCTCCGGGACAGGCAATCAGCCCCAGCATTTT. It yields the protein CASSSGTGNQPQHF.

The genes are TRBV27 and TRBJ1-4; possible D gene TRBD1, 5 bases. Germline lookup yields CDR1 MNHEY and CDR2 SMNVEV (reference sequence). The V end was cut by 5 bases, the J end by 3 bases, with 13 bases between. The CDR3 length is 15 residues. Here the CDR3 DNA reads TGTGCCAGCAGTCCGTGGGGGGTTTCTAATGAAAAACTGTTTTTT. Its protein is CASSPWGVSNEKLFF.

This chain joins TRBV9 and TRBJ1-4; no clear D. This CDR3 comprises 14 residues. In germline, CDR1 is SGDLS, CDR2 YYNGEE. The germline V and J ends were trimmed by 4 bases and 7 bases, with 14 bases remaining between them. The CDR3 nucleotides are TGTGCCAGCAGCCTAAATCTGGGGAGTGAAAAACTGTTTTTT. This codes for CASSLNLGSEKLFF.

V is TRBV28 and J is TRBJ1-5, with D uncertain. V lost 7 bases, J lost 2 bases, and 21 bases lay in between. The CDR3 is 17 residues long. The germline gives CDR1 MDHEN, CDR2 SYDVKM. CDR3 nucleotide sequence: TGTGCCAGCACGATCGGAGGGCTGGGAGTGGGCAATCAGCCCCAGCATTTT. This sequence encodes CASTIGGLGVGNQPQHF.

The chain is built from TRBV14 and TRBJ2-1; 8 nucleotides line up with TRBD2. J lost 3 bases, V lost 4 bases, and 8 bases had no gene match. Per germline, CDR1 SGHDN and CDR2 FVKESK. This CDR3 is built from 16 residues. The CDR3 protein is CASSLEAGASYNEQFF. The CDR3 DNA reads TGTGCCAGCAGCCTTGAAGCGGGAGCTAGCTACAATGAGCAGTTCTTC.

V is TRBV18 and J is TRBJ2-2; 8 nucleotides agree with TRBD1. CDR3 length: 15 amino acids. J gave up 2 bases and V 4 bases, and 3 bases lay outside the gene matches. CDR1 and CDR2 (germline): KGHSH, LQKENI. In nucleotides, the CDR3 is TGTGCCAGCTCACAAGGACAGGGCAACACCGGGGAGCTGTTTTTT. It translates to CASSQGQGNTGELFF.

The CDR3 loop reads CASSSSGASTDTQYF. CDR3 nucleotides: TGTGCCAGCAGCTCCAGTGGTGCTAGCACAGATACGCAGTATTTT. V and J are TRBV7-2 and TRBJ2-3; D gene unclear. CDR1 is SGHTA, CDR2 FQGNSA, per germline. The V end lost 4 bases, the J end lost 0 bases, and 11 bases lay between the germline ends. The length of the CDR3 is 15 residues.

V is TRBV4-3 and J is TRBJ2-5; TRBD2 matches 10 bases. The CDR3 totals 16 residues. Germline V gene lookup returns CDR1 LGHNA and CDR2 YSLEER. The ends lost 1 base at V and 2 bases at J; junction bases unmatched: 4. The CDR3 sequence: CASSQATSGLQETQYF. The CDR3 DNA reads as TGCGCCAGCAGCCAAGCGACTAGCGGGCTACAAGAGACCCAGTACTTC.

The chain recombines TRBV11-2 with TRBJ1-2, with D uncertain. V was cut by 0 bases and J by 5 bases, with 4 bases left in between. This CDR3 spans 12 amino acids. Germline V CDR1 and CDR2: SGHAT, FQNNGV. Written as DNA, the CDR3 is TGTGCCAGCAGCTTAGATTCGTATGGCTACACCTTC. This gives the protein CASSLDSYGYTF.

V gene TRBV7-9 combines with J gene TRBJ2-7, with unresolved D. V was clipped by 6 bases and J by 7 bases, with 10 bases between them. The CDR3 length is 11 residues. The germline V gene encodes CDR1 SEHNR and CDR2 FQNEAQ (reference sequence). The CDR3 bases are TGTGCCAGCAGTTCGTCAGTAGAGCAGTACTTC. This gives the protein CASSSSVEQYF.

This clone has a single count. The genes are TRBV9 and TRBJ2-1; 7 bases map to TRBD2. Trimming removed 0 bases from V and 7 bases from J; junction bases left unmatched: 10. Looked up from germline, CDR1 is SGDLS and CDR2 is YYNGEE. The CDR3 has 16 amino acids. For the CDR3, the DNA is TGTGCCAGCAGCGTAGTGCCGGCGGGAGTAAGAAATGAGCAGTTCTTC. Residues: CASSVVPAGVRNEQFF.

The chain carries TRBV7-6 and TRBJ2-5, with D perhaps TRBD2 (6 bases). Between the trimmed V and J ends, which lost 2 bases and 5 bases, there was a span of 15 bases. CDR1 is SGHVS, CDR2 FNYEAQ, per germline. The CDR3 is 15 amino acids. The DNA for the CDR3 is TGTGCCAGCAGCTTAAGGACCGAAGGAGGGGAGACCCAGTACTTC. Its protein product is CASSLRTEGGETQYF.

The genes are TRBV2 and TRBJ1-4; TRBD1 agrees at 7 bases. CDR3 length: 16 residues. J lost 0 bases, V lost 5 bases, and 6 bases had no gene match. The V gene's germline CDR1 is SNHLY and CDR2 FYNNEI. CDR3 DNA sequence: TGTGCCAGCAGTCCCCGGGACAGTCCAACTAATGAAAAACTGTTTTTT. Its protein product is CASSPRDSPTNEKLFF.

The sample holds one count of this clone. The V gene is TRBV14, the J gene TRBJ1-2, with D possibly being TRBD1 (5 bases). The CDR3 covers 15 residues. Trimming cost V 0 bases and J 3 bases, with 11 bases left between them. In germline, CDR1 is SGHDN, CDR2 FVKESK. CDR3 sequence: CASSQDSGIYYGYTF. The CDR3 nucleotides are TGTGCCAGCAGCCAAGATTCAGGGATTTACTATGGCTACACCTTC.

The chain uses TRBV5-1 and TRBJ2-7; TRBD2 aligns across 11 bases. The germline CDR1 and CDR2 sequences are SGHRS and YFSETQ. This CDR3 has 14 amino acids. With 5 bases clipped from V and 4 bases from J, the junction kept 5 bases outside the gene matches. The CDR3 loop reads CASSAGTSGYEQYF. CDR3 nucleotide sequence: TGCGCCAGCAGTGCAGGGACTAGCGGTTACGAGCAGTACTTC.

This chain uses TRBV18 with TRBJ2-1; 8 positions agree with TRBD2. There are 13 residues in the CDR3. The germline gives CDR1 KGHSH, CDR2 LQKENI. Unmatched junction bases numbered 6, after V lost 10 bases and J lost 4 bases. The CDR3 bases are TGTGCCACCAGCGGGAGAGGGTACAATGAGCAGTTCTTC. Protein sequence: CATSGRGYNEQFF.

The count of this clone is one. The V call is TRBV21-1, the J call TRBJ1-4; TRBD1 is the table's D call and was not checked against the DNA. TRBV21-1 is shown as a pseudogene. The CDR3 runs 17 residues. CDR3 sequence: CASSLGQGVATNEKLFF. CDR3 sequence (DNA): TGTGCCAGCAGCCTGGGACAGGGGGTTGCAACTAATGAAAAACTGTTTTTT.

This sequence joins TRBV19 and TRBJ1-5; 7 positions match TRBD1. Germline loops: CDR1 LNHDA, CDR2 SQIVND (reference sequence). CDR3 size: 15 residues. The trim removed 6 bases at V and 5 bases at J, leaving 10 bases unmatched. The CDR3, as DNA: TGTGCCAGTAGAGCGGACAGGAAAGGGTATCAGCCCCAGCATTTT. As protein: CASRADRKGYQPQHF. Combining the CDR3 with reference TRBV19 and TRBJ1-5 gives the whole variable domain DGGITQSPKYLFRKEGQNVTLSCEQNLNHDAMYWYRQDPGQGLRLIYYSQIVNDFQKGDIAEGYSVSREKKESFPLTVTSAQKNPTAFYLCASRADRKGYQPQHFGDGTRLSIL.

This chain uses TRBV24-1 with TRBJ2-5; D uncertain. There are 12 residues in the CDR3. V was cut by 0 bases and J by 7 bases, with 5 bases left in between. Germline CDR1 KGHDR, CDR2 SFDVKD. CDR3 coding DNA: TGTGCCACCAGTGATTTGCGAGGGACCCAGTACTTC. This sequence encodes CATSDLRGTQYF.

This clone occurred a few times. CDR3 protein: CASSWDQTGGNGAFF. CDR3 bases: TGTGCCAGCAGCTGGGACCAGACAGGGGGTAATGGAGCTTTCTTT. The chain has TRBV11-2 and TRBJ1-1; 9 bases match TRBD1. V dropped 4 bases and J dropped 10; count of bases not matched to a gene: 13. The CDR3 sequence is 15 residues long. Germline CDR1 SGHAT, CDR2 FQNNGV.

The chain is built from TRBV6-1 and TRBJ2-7; D remains ambiguous. CDR1 is MNHNS, CDR2 SASEGT, per germline. The CDR3 contains 14 residues. The ends were cut back, 0 bases at V and 0 bases at J, with 6 bases in the middle. The CDR3 loop is CASSEASNSYEQYF. In DNA form, the CDR3 reads TGTGCCAGCAGTGAAGCGTCTAACTCCTACGAGCAGTACTTC.

The chain has TRBV6-1 and TRBJ1-1, with D maybe TRBD1 (5 bases). Germline CDR1 and CDR2: MNHNS and SASEGT. The CDR3 runs 16 residues. V was clipped by 0 bases and J by 1 base, with 12 bases between them. The CDR3 reads CASSEAGQRGNTEAFF. For the CDR3, the DNA is TGTGCCAGCAGTGAAGCCGGACAAAGGGGGAACACTGAAGCTTTCTTT.

The V and J genes are TRBV24-1 and TRBJ1-1; 9 nucleotides line up with TRBD1. Unmatched junction bases numbered 7, after V lost 4 bases and J lost 5 bases. The CDR3 contains 15 residues. The germline gives CDR1 KGHDR, CDR2 SFDVKD. CDR3 in amino acids: CATSEAGQGRTEAFF. DNA for the CDR3: TGTGCCACCAGTGAAGCTGGACAGGGGAGGACTGAAGCTTTCTTT.